These 17 T cell receptor beta chains originate from one sample sequenced in a study of cytomegalovirus exposure and HLA in healthy donors. Researchers ran the PCR with 60 Vbeta and 13 Jbeta primers. Measured with immunoSEQ multiplex PCR; TCRdb has only the in-frame clones, and not every one. The sample comprises 90,000 to 140,000 clones, 10% to 15% of which are singletons, and around 16% rests with the top ten. The sample was PBMCs. Receptors originate from a man between 40 and 49 years old in good health and CMV-seropositive.

This clone was counted between two and nine times. The rearrangement links TRBV7-8 to TRBJ2-1; 10 bases align to TRBD2. This CDR3 spans 14 amino acids. Germline V gene data show CDR1 as SGHVS and CDR2 as FQNEAQ. The V and J ends lost 5 bases and 6 bases, in that order; junction bases with no gene match: 4. In DNA form, the CDR3 reads TGTGCCAGCAGCGGGGCTAGCGGGAGCAATGAGCAGTTCTTC. Protein: CASSGASGSNEQFF.

This chain links TRBV2 with TRBJ2-3; TRBD2 aligns across 13 bases. The CDR3 consists of 17 residues. Trimming removed 6 bases from V and 1 base from J; junction bases left unmatched: 7. Germline V lookup: CDR1 SNHLY, CDR2 FYNNEI. DNA for the CDR3: TGTGCCAGCAGAGCAGGACTAGCGGGAGTAGGCACAGATACGCAGTATTTT. This translates into CASRAGLAGVGTDTQYF.

The chain links TRBV19 to TRBJ2-1; the D is unclear. This CDR3 spans 13 amino acids. Germline V gene sequence: CDR1 LNHDA, CDR2 SQIVND (reference sequence). The ends were cut back, 7 bases at V and 8 bases at J, with 15 bases in the middle. The CDR3 spells CASINGFSDEQFF. For the CDR3, the DNA is TGTGCCAGTATTAACGGTTTTAGTGATGAGCAGTTCTTC.

This clone was picked up a small number of times. This chain joins TRBV6-5 and TRBJ2-5; the match to TRBD2 covers 13 bases. With 8 bases clipped from V and 2 bases from J, the junction kept 2 bases outside the gene matches. The germline gives CDR1 MNHEY, CDR2 SVGAGI. CDR3 length: 14 residues. The CDR3 sequence is CASGLAGAQETQYF. The CDR3 DNA reads as TGTGCCAGCGGACTAGCGGGAGCACAAGAGACCCAGTACTTC.

About this clone itself: The missing conserved phenylalanine or tryptophan at the end of this CDR3 makes a read error likely. No DNA is shown, since the ends of the CDR3 on it are uncertain; the CDR3 is the one TCRdb lists. The same CDR3 can be traced to other DNA sequences in this sample. The chain links TRBV19 to TRBJ1-1; the D call TRBD1 from the table was never checked on the DNA. In germline, CDR1 is LNHDA, CDR2 SQIVND (reference sequence). From its first to its last residue, the CDR3 has 9 amino acids. CDR3 in amino acids: CASSLRDRE.

This clone was found a few times. This chain uses TRBV2 with TRBJ2-4, with a weak D call TRBD2 (5 bases). CDR3 length: 14 amino acids. With 8 bases removed from V and 4 bases from J, the gap between germline ends came to 15 bases. Germline CDR1 is SNHLY and CDR2 is FYNNEI. CDR3 protein: CASRDPRSKNIQYF. The CDR3 DNA reads as TGTGCCAGCCGGGATCCGAGATCTAAAAACATTCAGTACTTC.

The J gene is TRBJ2-4, the V gene TRBV19, with D possibly matching TRBD2 (5 bases). This CDR3 spans 15 amino acids. Germline V gives CDR1 LNHDA, CDR2 SQIVND (reference sequence). V was shortened by 3 bases and J by 3 bases, with 12 bases between the two germline ends. This CDR3 reads CASSISSANKNIQYF. CDR3 nucleotide sequence: TGTGCCAGTAGTATTAGTAGCGCGAACAAAAACATTCAGTACTTC.

The genes are TRBV5-6 and TRBJ1-2, with TRBD1 matching 8 bases. V lost 3 bases to trimming and J lost 6 bases; unmatched junction nucleotides: 10. CDR1 and CDR2 (germline): SGHDT, YYEEEE. The CDR3 has 15 residues. The CDR3 DNA reads as TGTGCCAGCAGCTGGGAGGACAGGGTTCGGCATGGCTACACCTTC. It is translated as CASSWEDRVRHGYTF.

This clone was observed a handful of times. V gene TRBV18 combines with J gene TRBJ2-7; 7 bases are shared with TRBD1. The CDR3 runs 16 residues. Germline loops: CDR1 KGHSH, CDR2 LQKENI. V lost 3 bases and J lost 4; bases outside the gene matches: 12. The CDR3 loop reads CASSPASRGGGYEQYF. The CDR3 DNA reads as TGTGCCAGCTCACCGGCTTCGAGAGGGGGCGGTTACGAGCAGTACTTC.

The J gene is TRBJ1-2, the V gene TRBV21-1; TRBD1, as called in the table, went unchecked against the DNA. TRBV21-1 is a listed pseudogene. This CDR3 has 13 amino acids. In DNA, the CDR3 is TGTGCCAGCACCTACACGGCAGGGAATGGCTACACCTTC. Translating gives CASTYTAGNGYTF.

The rearrangement joins TRBV5-4 to TRBJ2-2; tentative D call: TRBD2 (6 bases). The CDR3 extends over 15 amino acids. Germline CDR1 SGHNT, CDR2 YYREEE (reference sequence). V was shortened by 1 base and J by 6 bases, with 13 bases between the two germline ends. DNA of the CDR3: TGTGCCAGCAGCTTGAGACTAGTTAACCCCGGGGAGCTGTTTTTT. It specifies CASSLRLVNPGELFF.

The chain joins TRBV6-1 to TRBJ2-7; possible D gene TRBD2, 6 bases. The CDR3 is 14 residues long. The V end was cut by 3 bases, the J end by 2 bases, with 11 bases between. The germline V gene encodes CDR1 MNHNS and CDR2 SASEGT. The CDR3: CASSDLAETYEQYF. The CDR3 bases are TGTGCCAGCAGTGATTTAGCGGAAACCTACGAGCAGTACTTC.

The chain has TRBV5-1 and TRBJ2-3, with a tentative D call TRBD1 (5 bases). CDR1 and CDR2 from the germline V gene are SGHRS and YFSETQ. V was trimmed by 4 bases and J by 0 bases, leaving 15 bases between them. The CDR3 is 16 residues long. CDR3 sequence: CASSRLTGRSTDTQYF. CDR3 in DNA: TGCGCCAGCAGCAGATTAACAGGCAGGAGCACAGATACGCAGTATTTT.

The chain employs TRBV28 and TRBJ1-5; 12 nucleotides align to TRBD1. The CDR3 loop spans 14 amino acids. From germline, CDR1 is MDHEN and CDR2 SYDVKM. V was clipped by 11 bases and J by 7 bases; unmatched bases: 9. This chain's CDR3 is CAVPGTGGRQPQHF. CDR3 bases: TGTGCCGTTCCTGGGACAGGGGGCAGGCAGCCCCAGCATTTT.

The V gene is TRBV6-1, the J gene TRBJ1-1, with 11 bases that match TRBD1. J gave up 5 bases and V 6 bases, and 5 bases lay outside the gene matches. CDR1 is MNHNS and CDR2 is SASEGT in the germline V gene. This CDR3 comprises 14 residues. The CDR3 coding sequence is TGTGCCAGCAGGGGACAGGGGGTGAGGACTGAAGCTTTCTTT. Encoded protein: CASRGQGVRTEAFF.

This clone has just a few counts. The chain couples TRBV7-9 to TRBJ2-3; 14 bases agree with TRBD2. CDR3 length equals 17 residues. Per germline, CDR1 SEHNR and CDR2 FQNEAQ (reference sequence). The J segment lost 4 bases and the V segment lost 4 bases, leaving 7 bases of the junction unmatched. The CDR3 reads CASSSGTSGRGADTQYF. In nucleotides, the CDR3 is TGTGCCAGCAGCTCCGGGACTAGCGGGAGAGGAGCAGATACGCAGTATTTT.

This clone was seen only a few times. The CDR3 DNA is TGCGCCAGCAGCCCTTCTGGCCGAAAGTGGTCGGGGTATGGCTACACCTTC. Its protein is CASSPSGRKWSGYGYTF. This chain uses TRBV4-3 with TRBJ1-2; D remains ambiguous. V lost 4 bases and J 5 bases, leaving 23 bases between the germline ends. Germline-derived CDR1 and CDR2 are LGHNA and YSLEER. The CDR3 contains 17 residues.